Presented here are 11 T cell receptor beta chains from one specimen sequenced in a study of shared clonotypes between healthy human individuals. Positively selected for CCR7, the CD45RO-negative cells used as naive CD8 cells excluded terminally differentiated effector memory CD45RA+ cells. The data were produced by immunoSEQ multiplex PCR, yet TCRdb's version contains in-frame clones alone and is incomplete. The top ten hold approximately 24% of the sample, which has hundreds of thousands of clones, approximately 90% seen once. The sequenced sample was naive CD8+ T cells sorted from blood. The receptors stem from a man under 40 in good health.

The chain joins TRBV10-1 to TRBJ2-3, with TRBD2 identical over 7 bases. Germline values: CDR1 WNHNN, CDR2 SYGVQD (reference sequence). V was pared by 3 bases and J by 4 bases, with 4 bases of the junction left unmatched. This CDR3 has 14 residues. CDR3 sequence reads: CASSDSGTSDTQYF. The CDR3 region has the DNA TGCGCCAGCAGTGACAGCGGGACCTCAGATACGCAGTATTTT.

About this clone: Other DNA sequences in this specimen translate into the identical CDR3. This chain joins TRBV28 and TRBJ2-7; D call uncertain. Trimming left V 4 bases short and J 0 bases short, with 4 bases between. The CDR3 has 12 residues. CDR1 is MDHEN, CDR2 SYDVKM, per germline. The CDR3: CASSSSSYEQYF. The DNA of the CDR3 is TGTGCCAGCAGTTCAAGCTCCTACGAGCAGTACTTC.

The gene calls are TRBV5-4 and TRBJ1-2, with D perhaps matching TRBD1 (5 bases). The CDR3 runs 17 residues. V was shortened by 0 bases and J by 2 bases, with 17 bases between the two germline ends. Germline V CDR1 and CDR2: SGHNT, YYREEE (reference sequence). The chain's CDR3 is CASSLENVGHRNYGYTF. As DNA, the CDR3 is TGTGCCAGCAGCTTGGAAAATGTGGGTCACAGGAACTATGGCTACACCTTC.

The V gene is TRBV9, the J gene TRBJ1-2, with a possible D match to TRBD1 (5 bases). Germline-derived CDR1 and CDR2 are SGDLS and YYNGEE. V dropped 0 bases and J dropped 6 bases, with 12 bases sitting between them. The CDR3 consists of 14 residues. This chain's CDR3 is CASSVGAGWDGYTF. CDR3 coding DNA: TGTGCCAGCAGCGTAGGGGCAGGGTGGGATGGCTACACCTTC.

The rearrangement uses TRBV5-5 and TRBJ2-3; unclear D gene. Trimming took off 2 bases at V and 0 bases at J, with 10 bases between the two ends. Germline CDR1 reads SGHKS; CDR2 reads YYEKEE (reference sequence). This CDR3 is 15 amino acids long. This CDR3 is CASSFGKTSTDTQYF. In nucleotides, the CDR3 is TGTGCCAGCAGCTTCGGCAAGACTAGCACAGATACGCAGTATTTT.

The genes are TRBV15 and TRBJ2-2; either TRBD1 or TRBD2 may supply D (6 bases each). CDR1 is LNHNV, CDR2 YYDKDF, per germline (reference sequence). Trimming pared 8 bases from V and 8 bases from J, leaving 12 bases between. The length of the CDR3 is 12 residues. The CDR3 loop reads CATRGTSGELFF. CDR3 sequence (DNA): TGTGCCACCCGGGGGACATCAGGGGAGCTGTTTTTT.

This rearrangement joins TRBV7-9 to TRBJ1-1, with D perhaps matching TRBD1 (5 bases). Trimming pared 5 bases from V and 3 bases from J, leaving 10 bases between. CDR1 SEHNR and CDR2 FQNEAQ come from the germline V gene (reference sequence). The CDR3 loop spans 13 amino acids. DNA for the CDR3: TGTGCCAGCAGCGGGGCCCTGCACACTGAAGCTTTCTTT. This sequence encodes CASSGALHTEAFF.

Concerning this clone: Other DNA variants within this sample encode the same CDR3. This chain connects TRBV9 to TRBJ1-1; D uncertain. V was clipped by 0 bases and J by 3 bases, with 6 bases between them. This CDR3 has 13 amino acids. CDR1 and CDR2 (germline): SGDLS, YYNGEE. The CDR3, as DNA: TGTGCCAGCAGCGTAGGGGGTCACACTGAAGCTTTCTTT. It codes for CASSVGGHTEAFF.

V usage is TRBV29-1 and J usage is TRBJ2-2, with D perhaps matching TRBD1 (6 bases). The CDR3 contains 15 residues. V was trimmed by 3 bases and J by 0 bases, leaving 11 bases between them. The germline V gene has CDR1 SQVTM and CDR2 ANQGSEA. The CDR3 nucleotides are TGCAGCGTTGACCCAGGGGTAGCGAACACCGGGGAGCTGTTTTTT. Protein sequence: CSVDPGVANTGELFF.

This CDR3 is CASSLITSANYEQYF. The DNA for the CDR3 is TGTGCCAGCAGCTTGATTACTAGCGCCAACTACGAGCAGTACTTC. The genes are TRBV5-5 and TRBJ2-7; TRBD2 matches at 7 bases. After removal of 1 base from V and 3 bases from J, the junction contained 7 bases not matched to a gene. This CDR3 has 15 amino acids. Looked up from germline, CDR1 is SGHKS and CDR2 is YYEKEE (reference sequence). Full variable domain (missing parts from reference TRBV5-5 and TRBJ2-7): DAGVTQSPTHLIKTRGQQVTLRCSPISGHKSVSWYQQVLGQGPQFIFQYYEKEERGRGNFPDRFSARQFPNYSSELNVNALLLGDSALYLCASSLITSANYEQYFGPGTRLTVT.

This clone has just one count. The chain carries TRBV9 and TRBJ2-7, with TRBD2 identical over 11 bases. The V and J ends lost 7 bases and 5 bases, in that order; junction bases with no gene match: 5. The CDR3 totals 13 residues. Germline values: CDR1 SGDLS, CDR2 YYNGEE. CDR3 amino acids: CASGSGRANEQYF. The CDR3 region has the DNA TGTGCCAGCGGTAGCGGGAGGGCCAACGAGCAGTACTTC.